The entry below describes one T cell receptor (beta chain). The DNA input per sorted-subset replicate PCR was 200 ng, corresponding to around 28,000 T cell genomes. Using immunoSEQ multiplex PCR, the repertoire was profiled, and TCRdb retains in-frame clones only, with some absent. In the table there are over 1.4 million clones, around 97% of which are singletons. The sample is drawn from a study of shared clonotypes between healthy human individuals. The germline gives CDR1 SGHRS, CDR2 YFSETQ. The V gene lost 4 bases and the J gene lost 6 bases, with 13 bases spanning the gap. The CDR3 totals 14 residues.

The V call is TRBV5-1, the J call TRBJ2-2; D is ambiguous. Sequenced: naive CD4+ T cells sorted from blood. Regarding subset: CD45RA+ positively selected. The sequence was obtained from a man aged 25-45 years in good health. The CDR3 loop reads CASSPNAVAGELFF. CDR3 DNA sequence: TGCGCCAGCAGCCCGAACGCGGTGGCCGGGGAGCTGTTTTTT.